A selection of T cell receptor beta chains follows, all from one sample in a study of shared clonotypes between healthy human individuals. Clones were read by immunoSEQ multiplex PCR, and TCRdb kept only the in-frame ones, dropping some. The top ten clones hold 1.5% to 2% of a sample with millions of clones, 93% of them seen once. Sequencing input: naive CD8+ T cells from PBMCs. These receptors were obtained from a man between 18 and 35 years old in good health. Some clones in this sample may be carry-over from other donors' samples. Both conserved end residues are part of each CDR3. The D gene is left open where the match is weak. Clone size is shown for a subset of rows, as once, few, many or a class of expanded clone.

TRBJ2-3,TRBV29-1,.,.,TGCAGCGTAACTGGAGCCACAGATACGCAGTATTTT,CSVTGATDTQYF
TRBJ2-1,TRBV2,.,TRBD2,TGTGCCAGCAGTGTAACAGCGGGAGGGCCCTACAATGAGCAGTTCTTC,CASSVTAGGPYNEQFF
TRBJ1-2,TRBV7-9,.,.,TGTGCCAGCAGACCAGGGGTTTCTGGCTACACCTTC,CASRPGVSGYTF
TRBJ2-1,TRBV7-9,.,.,TGTGCCAGCAGCTTAGGGCCTGAGCAGTTCTTC,CASSLGPEQFF
TRBJ2-1,TRBV11-3,once,.,TGTGCCAGCAGCCCACAAGGACCTGACAATGAGCAGTTCTTC,CASSPQGPDNEQFF
TRBJ1-2,TRBV7-9,once,.,TGTGCCAGCAGCTTAACGGGGGGACAAGCTTATGGCTACACCTTC,CASSLTGGQAYGYTF
TRBJ2-3,TRBV19,once,.,TGTGCCAGTAGTATTACGGTTGGGGTCGGGCCTTGGGATACGCAGTATTTT,CASSITVGVGPWDTQYF
TRBJ1-2,TRBV29-1,.,.,TGCAGCGGGCTAGCGACAGGTCGCTATGGCTACACCTTC,CSGLATGRYGYTF
TRBJ1-1,TRBV5-1,.,.,TGCGCCAGCAGCTATACAGGACAGCCCTCTGAAGCTTTCTTT,CASSYTGQPSEAFF
TRBJ2-3,TRBV19,.,TRBD2,TGTGCCAGTAGTACGGAGAGGGTTCCTAGCGGGAGTACCTTAATGGGAGATACGCAGTATTTT,CASSTERVPSGSTLMGDTQYF
TRBJ2-7,TRBV28,.,.,TGTGCCAGCAGTTTCCGGAGCATTAACGTTCGGGTCGGCTACGAGCAGTACTTC,CASSFRSINVRVGYEQYF
TRBJ1-1,TRBV7-9,.,.,TGTGCCAGCAGCTTAGTTGTCGGCGTAAACACTGAAGCTTTCTTT,CASSLVVGVNTEAFF
TRBJ2-7,TRBV11-2,.,.,TGTGCCAGCAGCTTTTGGCAAAGGAGCTCCTACGAGCAGTACTTC,CASSFWQRSSYEQYF
TRBJ2-2,TRBV7-9,.,.,TGTGCCAGCAGCTTAGCGCCAGGGGCGACCGGGGAGCTGTTTTTT,CASSLAPGATGELFF
TRBJ2-6,TRBV29-1,.,TRBD1,TGCAGCATTCAGGACAGGGGATCGCTAGGTGGGGCCAACGTCCTGACTTTC,CSIQDRGSLGGANVLTF
TRBJ2-7,TRBV5-5,.,.,TGTGCCAGCAGCTTGAGTCTGGGGGTTGGGTACGAGCAGTACTTC,CASSLSLGVGYEQYF